One and the same sample provided the 16 T cell receptor beta chains below, sequenced in a study of CD8 T cells in ankylosing spondylitis. General study results and limits: Blood of patients with ankylosing spondylitis appeared to be characterized by a TCR beta motif of fewer than 10 highly homologous variants.

From the 5' RACE reads, TCRdb called clonotypes with MiXCR, one entry per CDR3 protein. The sample records fewer than 400,000 distinct CDR3 sequences, approximately 20% being singletons. These receptors lack a known antigen. Sequenced sample: blood, either unsorted or a sorted T cell fraction (not recorded which). These receptors were taken from a male donor with ankylosing spondylitis.

The chain employs TRBV11-3 and TRBJ2-1; 11 positions agree with TRBD2. The CDR3 spans 17 residues. Germline V gives CDR1 SGHNT, CDR2 YENEEA. The V gene end was trimmed by 5 bases and the J gene end by 7 bases; junction bases not matched to a gene: 13. The CDR3 is CASSQRAGASGGNEQFF. The CDR3 DNA follows: TGTGCCAGCAGCCAAAGGGCTGGGGCTAGCGGGGGGAATGAGCAGTTCTTC.

The chain carries TRBV28 and TRBJ1-2, with D tentatively TRBD1 (5 bases). Germline assignment: CDR1 MDHEN and CDR2 SYDVKM. Trimming pared 5 bases from V and 0 bases from J, leaving 16 bases between. The CDR3 runs to 16 residues. The CDR3 sequence is CASSRPWQGANYGYTF. The CDR3 DNA reads TGTGCCAGCAGTAGGCCTTGGCAGGGAGCTAACTATGGCTACACCTTC.

This clonotype showed up just a few times. The J gene is TRBJ2-1, the V gene TRBV6-5, with D unresolved. Trimming removed 2 bases from V and 2 bases from J, with 10 bases in between. CDR1 is MNHEY and CDR2 is SVGAGI in the germline V gene. The CDR3 totals 15 residues. CDR3 loop: CASSYATGTYNEQFF. CDR3 nucleotides: TGTGCCAGCAGTTACGCCACCGGTACCTACAATGAGCAGTTCTTC.

This clonotype showed up just a few times. The genes are TRBV27 and TRBJ2-3, with a weak D call TRBD1 (6 bases). This CDR3 region has 16 residues. V was shortened by 2 bases and J by 2 bases, with 14 bases between the two germline ends. Germline V lookup: CDR1 MNHEY, CDR2 SMNVEV (reference sequence). CDR3 DNA sequence: TGTGCCAGCAGTTTAGTGGGGCCAGGGGCCACAGATACGCAGTATTTT. Translation: CASSLVGPGATDTQYF.

Ten or more counts support this clonotype. CDR3 nucleotides: TGTGCCAGCAGTTTATTTAGTACTATAACCGGGGAGCTGTTTTTT. Its protein product is CASSLFSTITGELFF. The chain combines TRBV27 with TRBJ2-2, with no clear D. Germline CDR1 MNHEY, CDR2 SMNVEV (reference sequence). The CDR3 extends over 15 amino acids. Trimming removed 1 base from V and 5 bases from J, with 11 bases in between.

The CDR3 protein is CASSLTLAGLAYEQYF. The CDR3 DNA reads as TGTGCCAGCAGCTTGACCTTAGCGGGGCTAGCCTACGAGCAGTACTTC. The rearrangement uses TRBV7-2 and TRBJ2-7; TRBD2 agrees at 8 bases. The ends lost 3 bases at V and 2 bases at J; junction bases unmatched: 9. CDR1 is SGHTA, CDR2 FQGNSA, per germline. This CDR3 is 16 amino acids long.

The CDR3 spells CASSYYYQGGIQYF. For the CDR3, the DNA is TGTGCCAGCAGTTACTATTACCAGGGAGGCATTCAGTACTTC. The rearrangement joins TRBV6-2 or TRBV6-3 to TRBJ2-4; the D gene is possibly TRBD2 (6 bases). The CDR3 runs to 14 residues. CDR1 and CDR2 (germline): MNHEY, SVGEGT. V shed 1 base and J shed 9 bases, with 13 bases lying between them.

The rearrangement joins TRBV27 to TRBJ1-1; 8 bases agree with TRBD1. The CDR3 sequence is 20 residues long. Germline values: CDR1 MNHEY, CDR2 SMNVEV (reference sequence). V lost 0 bases and J lost 4; bases outside the gene matches: 19. In DNA, the CDR3 is TGTGCCAGCAGTTTATCGATAAGGGAGGACAGGGTGTCGGGGAGCACTGAAGCTTTCTTT. Its translation is CASSLSIREDRVSGSTEAFF.

This clonotype turned up a few times. The gene calls are TRBV29-1 and TRBJ2-5; weak D call: TRBD1 (6 bases). Germline V gene sequence: CDR1 SQVTM, CDR2 ANQGSEA. V shed 6 bases and J shed 5 bases, with 16 bases lying between them. This CDR3 has 13 amino acids. CDR3: CSVPLRGGETQYF. The CDR3 DNA reads TGCAGCGTGCCCCTCCGAGGGGGTGAGACCCAGTACTTC.

The J gene is TRBJ2-1, the V gene TRBV24-1, with no clear D. The CDR3 contains 14 residues. Per germline, CDR1 KGHDR and CDR2 SFDVKD. Trimming left V 0 bases short and J 5 bases short, with 7 bases between. CDR3 sequence (DNA): TGTGCCACCAGTGATTTGGGGTTTAACAATGAGCAGTTCTTC. Protein sequence: CATSDLGFNNEQFF.

A few counts support this clonotype. V gene TRBV18 combines with J gene TRBJ1-5; 11 nucleotides match TRBD1. This CDR3 spans 18 amino acids. After removal of 3 bases from V and 0 bases from J, the junction contained 7 bases not matched to a gene. CDR1 is KGHSH and CDR2 is LQKENI in the germline V gene. In DNA form, the CDR3 reads TGTGCCAGCTCACCCGGTCCCGGGACAGGGGGTAGCAATCAGCCCCAGCATTTT. Protein: CASSPGPGTGGSNQPQHF.

The chain links TRBV19 to TRBJ1-5, with 9 bases matching TRBD1. J gave up 5 bases and V 6 bases, and 8 bases lay outside the gene matches. CDR1 LNHDA and CDR2 SQIVND come from the germline V gene (reference sequence). This CDR3 comprises 15 residues. The CDR3 spells CASRVQGARDQPQHF. The CDR3 DNA follows: TGTGCCAGTAGGGTACAGGGGGCAAGGGATCAGCCCCAGCATTTT.

This chain links TRBV5-1 with TRBJ2-1; 9 bases agree with TRBD1. The trim removed 4 bases at V and 6 bases at J, leaving 5 bases unmatched. The CDR3 consists of 14 residues. Germline-derived CDR1 and CDR2 are SGHRS and YFSETQ. CDR3 sequence reads: CASSATTGGNEQFF. CDR3 sequence (DNA): TGCGCCAGCAGCGCGACGACAGGGGGCAATGAGCAGTTCTTC.

This clonotype was seen more than once but under ten times. J is TRBJ2-3 and V is TRBV12-3 or TRBV12-4; possible D gene TRBD2, 5 bases. Trimming removed 6 bases from V and 5 bases from J, with 12 bases in between. The CDR3 is 13 amino acids. The CDR3 DNA is TGTGCCAGCAGCCCCTTAGGAGGAGATACGCAGTATTTT. It encodes CASSPLGGDTQYF.

This clonotype was found a few times. The chain employs TRBV7-2 and TRBJ2-1, with D uncertain. V dropped 3 bases and J dropped 5 bases, with 8 bases sitting between them. Looked up from germline, CDR1 is SGHTA and CDR2 is FQGNSA. The CDR3 is 13 residues long. This CDR3 is CASSLGRHNEQFF. CDR3 bases: TGTGCCAGCAGCTTGGGTAGACACAATGAGCAGTTCTTC.

This clonotype was found many times. This chain uses TRBV12-3 or TRBV12-4 with TRBJ1-5; D ambiguous. With 3 bases removed from V and 5 bases from J, the gap between germline ends came to 5 bases. This CDR3 has 12 amino acids. The CDR3 here is CASSFSDQPQHF. CDR3 bases: TGTGCCAGCAGTTTTTCGGATCAGCCCCAGCATTTT.